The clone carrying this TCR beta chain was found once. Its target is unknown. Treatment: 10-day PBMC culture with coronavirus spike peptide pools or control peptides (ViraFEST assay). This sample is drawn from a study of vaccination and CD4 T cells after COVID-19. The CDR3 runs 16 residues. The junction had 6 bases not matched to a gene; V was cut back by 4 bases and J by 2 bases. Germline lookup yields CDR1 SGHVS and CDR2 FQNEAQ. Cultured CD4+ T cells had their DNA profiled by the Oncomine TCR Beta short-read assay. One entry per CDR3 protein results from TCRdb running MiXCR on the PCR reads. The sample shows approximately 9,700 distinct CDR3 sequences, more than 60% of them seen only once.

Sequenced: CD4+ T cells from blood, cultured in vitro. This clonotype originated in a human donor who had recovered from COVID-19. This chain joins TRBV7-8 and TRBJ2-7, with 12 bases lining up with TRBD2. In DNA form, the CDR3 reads TGTGCCAGCAGCTCCGGTCGACTAGCGGGGGCCTACGAGCAGTACTTC. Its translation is CASSSGRLAGAYEQYF.